A single sample is the source of the 10 T cell receptor beta chains below, sequenced in a study of cytomegalovirus exposure and HLA in healthy donors. PCR involved 60 Vbeta and 13 Jbeta primers. Some clones are missing from TCRdb's copy, which holds only in-frame ones; the method was immunoSEQ multiplex PCR. The table lists around 74,000 clones. The sequencing input was PBMCs. Receptors were obtained from a man aged 30 to 39 in good health and CMV-seronegative.

The genes are TRBV5-1 and TRBJ2-5, with TRBD2 matching 12 bases. Trimming at V came to 4 bases and at J to 3 bases, leaving 7 bases not matched to a gene. In germline, CDR1 is SGHRS, CDR2 YFSETQ. The CDR3 totals 16 residues. CDR3 coding DNA: TGCGCCAGCAGCGCCCTAGCGGGGGGGCTTGAAGAGACCCAGTACTTC. It specifies CASSALAGGLEETQYF.

The chain is built from TRBV11-3 and TRBJ2-3, with TRBD2 matching 8 bases. Trimming at V came to 6 bases and at J to 0 bases, leaving 5 bases not matched to a gene. CDR1 is SGHNT, CDR2 YENEEA, per germline. The CDR3 totals 15 residues. The CDR3 DNA is TGTGCCAGCAGTCGGACGGGGGGGAGCACAGATACGCAGTATTTT. The encoded protein is CASSRTGGSTDTQYF.

V and J are TRBV9 and TRBJ2-7, with 9 bases fitting TRBD1. There are 14 residues in the CDR3. CDR1 is SGDLS, CDR2 YYNGEE, per germline. With V trimmed by 3 bases and J by 6 bases, 7 bases remained unmatched. The CDR3 bases are TGTGCCAGCAGCGAATGGGACAGGGTAAGCGAGCAGTACTTC. It specifies CASSEWDRVSEQYF.

The chain combines TRBV10-3 with TRBJ1-2, with a possible D match to TRBD1 (6 bases). CDR1 and CDR2 from the germline V gene are ENHRY and SYGVKD. V dropped 5 bases and J dropped 6 bases, with 19 bases sitting between them. CDR3 length equals 15 residues. CDR3: CAISLYREPSDGYTF. CDR3 bases: TGTGCCATCAGTTTATACAGGGAACCCAGTGATGGCTACACCTTC.

J is TRBJ2-7 and V is TRBV6-1; unclear D gene. The CDR3 length is 16 residues. V was trimmed by 1 base and J by 5 bases, leaving 18 bases between them. CDR1 and CDR2 (germline): MNHNS, SASEGT. The CDR3 nucleotides read TGTGCCAGCAGTGAAGGGAGCTACGCAAATACTAACGAGCAGTACTTC. Translating it yields CASSEGSYANTNEQYF.

The chain links TRBV14 to TRBJ2-2; D is ambiguous. Germline values: CDR1 SGHDN, CDR2 FVKESK. V dropped 0 bases and J dropped 8 bases, with 7 bases sitting between them. CDR3 size: 13 residues. CDR3 coding DNA: TGTGCCAGCAGCCAAGATTTCGAGGGGGAGCTGTTTTTT. Protein sequence: CASSQDFEGELFF.

The J gene is TRBJ2-5, the V gene TRBV2; 8 bases map to TRBD2. The CDR3 has 14 amino acids. Germline V lookup: CDR1 SNHLY, CDR2 FYNNEI. With 0 bases clipped from V and 7 bases from J, the junction kept 4 bases outside the gene matches. The CDR3 sequence is CASSEAGLVGTQYF. CDR3 DNA sequence: TGTGCCAGCAGTGAAGCGGGACTAGTCGGGACCCAGTACTTC. The complete variable domain, with remaining parts taken from reference TRBV2 and TRBJ2-5, reads EPEVTQTPSHQVTQMGQEVILRCVPISNHLYFYWYRQILGQKVEFLVSFYNNEISEKSEIFDDQFSVERPDGSNFTLKIRSTKLEDSAMYFCASSEAGLVGTQYFGPGTRLLVL.

V and J are TRBV19 and TRBJ2-7, with 10 bases matching TRBD1. CDR1 and CDR2 (germline): LNHDA, SQIVND (reference sequence). The trim removed 5 bases at V and 5 bases at J, leaving 9 bases unmatched. This CDR3 has 15 amino acids. The CDR3 DNA sequence: TGTGCCAGTAGTTCCTGGGACAGGGGACACGACGAGCAGTACTTC. It specifies CASSSWDRGHDEQYF.

This chain uses TRBV28 with TRBJ1-2; no clear D gene. This CDR3 contains 12 residues. Trimming took off 2 bases at V and 3 bases at J, with 4 bases between the two ends. The germline V gene encodes CDR1 MDHEN and CDR2 SYDVKM. The CDR3, as DNA: TGTGCCAGCAGTTTACAATACTATGGCTACACCTTC. It yields the protein CASSLQYYGYTF.

The chain couples TRBV9 to TRBJ1-2, with D maybe TRBD1 (6 bases). The CDR3 loop spans 13 amino acids. The V gene lost 2 bases and the J gene lost 2 bases, with 7 bases spanning the gap. Germline-derived CDR1 and CDR2 are SGDLS and YYNGEE. The CDR3: CASSVTGNYGYTF. DNA of the CDR3: TGTGCCAGCAGCGTCACAGGGAACTATGGCTACACCTTC.